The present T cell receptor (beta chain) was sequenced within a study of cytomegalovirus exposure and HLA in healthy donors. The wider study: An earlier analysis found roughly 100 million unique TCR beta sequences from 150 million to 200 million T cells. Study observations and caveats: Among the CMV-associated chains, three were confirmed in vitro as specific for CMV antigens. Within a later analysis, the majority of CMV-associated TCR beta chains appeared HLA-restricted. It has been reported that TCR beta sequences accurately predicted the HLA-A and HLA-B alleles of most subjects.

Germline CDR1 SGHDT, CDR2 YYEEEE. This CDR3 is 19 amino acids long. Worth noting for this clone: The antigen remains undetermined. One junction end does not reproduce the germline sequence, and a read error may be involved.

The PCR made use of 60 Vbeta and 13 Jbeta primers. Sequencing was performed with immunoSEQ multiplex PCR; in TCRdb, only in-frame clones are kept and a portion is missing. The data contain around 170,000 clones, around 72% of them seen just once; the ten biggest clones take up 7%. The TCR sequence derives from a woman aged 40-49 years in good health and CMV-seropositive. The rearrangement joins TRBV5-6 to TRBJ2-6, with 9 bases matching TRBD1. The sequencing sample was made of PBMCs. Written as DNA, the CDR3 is TGTGCCAGCAGCACGCGCAGACAGGGGGGATCTTCTGGGGCCAACGGCCTGACTTTC. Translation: CASSTRRQGGSSGANGLTF. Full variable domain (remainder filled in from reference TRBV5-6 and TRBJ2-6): DAGVTQSPTHLIKTRGQQVTLRCSPKSGHDTVSWYQQALGQGPQFIFQYYEEEERQRGNFPDRFSGHQFPNYSSELNVNALLLGDSALYLCASSTRRQGGSSGANGLTFGAGSRLTVL.